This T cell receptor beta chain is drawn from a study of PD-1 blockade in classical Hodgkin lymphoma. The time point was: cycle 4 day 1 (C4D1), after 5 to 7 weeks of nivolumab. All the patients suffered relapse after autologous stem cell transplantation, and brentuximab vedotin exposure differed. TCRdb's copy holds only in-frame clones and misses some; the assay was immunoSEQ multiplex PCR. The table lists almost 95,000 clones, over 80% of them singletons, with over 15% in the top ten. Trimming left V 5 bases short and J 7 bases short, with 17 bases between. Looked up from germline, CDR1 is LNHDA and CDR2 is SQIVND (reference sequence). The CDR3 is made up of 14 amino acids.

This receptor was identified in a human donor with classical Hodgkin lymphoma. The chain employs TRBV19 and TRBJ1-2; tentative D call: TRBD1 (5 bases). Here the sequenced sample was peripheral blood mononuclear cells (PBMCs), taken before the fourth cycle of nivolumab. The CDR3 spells CASSPKQAATGYTF. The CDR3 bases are TGTGCCAGTAGTCCGAAACAGGCGGCTACTGGCTACACCTTC.